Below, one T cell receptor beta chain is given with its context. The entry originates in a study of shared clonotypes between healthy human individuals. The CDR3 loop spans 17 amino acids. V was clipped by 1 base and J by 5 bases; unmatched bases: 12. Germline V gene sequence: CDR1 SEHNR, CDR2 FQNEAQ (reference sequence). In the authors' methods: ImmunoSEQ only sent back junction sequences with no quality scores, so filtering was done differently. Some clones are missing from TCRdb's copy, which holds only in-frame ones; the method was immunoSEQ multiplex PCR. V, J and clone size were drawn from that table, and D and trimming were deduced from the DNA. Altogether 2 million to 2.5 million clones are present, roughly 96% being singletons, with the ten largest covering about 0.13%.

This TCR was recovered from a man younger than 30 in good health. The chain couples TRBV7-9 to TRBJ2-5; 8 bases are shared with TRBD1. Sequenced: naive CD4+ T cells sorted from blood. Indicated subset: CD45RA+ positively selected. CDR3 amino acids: CASSLVKLPGGRETQYF. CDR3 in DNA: TGTGCCAGCAGCTTAGTAAAGCTGCCAGGGGGCCGGGAGACCCAGTACTTC.